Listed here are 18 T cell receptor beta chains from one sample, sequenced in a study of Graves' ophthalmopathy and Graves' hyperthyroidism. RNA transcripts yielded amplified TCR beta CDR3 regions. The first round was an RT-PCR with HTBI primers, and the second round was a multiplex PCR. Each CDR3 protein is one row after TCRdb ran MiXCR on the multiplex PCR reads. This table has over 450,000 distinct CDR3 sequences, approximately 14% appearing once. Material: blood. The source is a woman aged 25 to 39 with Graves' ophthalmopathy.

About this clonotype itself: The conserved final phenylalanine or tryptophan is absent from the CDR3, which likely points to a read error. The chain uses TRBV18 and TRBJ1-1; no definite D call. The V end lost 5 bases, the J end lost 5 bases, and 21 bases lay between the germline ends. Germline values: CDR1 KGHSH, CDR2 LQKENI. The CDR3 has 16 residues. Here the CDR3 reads CASSTDKRARRTEAFY. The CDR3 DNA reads TGTGCCAGCTCAACAGACAAGAGGGCAAGGAGGACTGAAGCTTTCTAT.

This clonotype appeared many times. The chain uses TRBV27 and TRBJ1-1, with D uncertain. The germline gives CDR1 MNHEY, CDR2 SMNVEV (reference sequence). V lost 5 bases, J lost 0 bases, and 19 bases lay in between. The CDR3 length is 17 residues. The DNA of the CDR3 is TGTGCCAGCAGTCTTAAAATCCCTAGTCTGTTGAACACTGAAGCTTTCTTT. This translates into CASSLKIPSLLNTEAFF.

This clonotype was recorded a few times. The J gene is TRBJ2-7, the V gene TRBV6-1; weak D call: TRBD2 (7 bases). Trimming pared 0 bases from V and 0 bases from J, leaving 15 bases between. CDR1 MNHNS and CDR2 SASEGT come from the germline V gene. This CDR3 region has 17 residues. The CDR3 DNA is TGTGCCAGCAGTGAAGCGTTGGGGGGCGGGGGCTCCTACGAGCAGTACTTC. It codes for CASSEALGGGGSYEQYF.

The chain's CDR3 is CASSESGGVVSYNSPLHF. The CDR3, as DNA: TGTGCCAGCAGTGAAAGCGGAGGGGTAGTTTCCTATAATTCACCCCTCCACTTT. This sequence joins TRBV6-1 and TRBJ1-6; D is perhaps TRBD1 (5 bases). Germline CDR1 MNHNS, CDR2 SASEGT. CDR3 length: 18 residues. Trimming shortened V by 2 bases and J by 1 base, and 15 bases separated the two germline ends.

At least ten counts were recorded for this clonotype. This chain's CDR3 is CASSRRTGGDEQYF. DNA for the CDR3: TGTGCCAGCAGTCGGCGGACAGGGGGCGACGAGCAGTACTTC. The V call is TRBV6-2 or TRBV6-3, the J call TRBJ2-7, with 11 bases matching TRBD1. Germline trimming cut 5 bases from V and 5 bases from J; bases unmatched to any gene: 5. Germline lookup yields CDR1 MNHEY and CDR2 SVGEGT. This CDR3 has 14 residues.

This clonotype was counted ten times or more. The CDR3 nucleotides are TGTGCCAGCAGTATGACCCATGTGGCTGGAAACACCATATATTTT. Translating it yields CASSMTHVAGNTIYF. This rearrangement joins TRBV6-5 to TRBJ1-3, with no clear D. Per germline, CDR1 MNHEY and CDR2 SVGAGI. V shed 5 bases and J shed 2 bases, with 13 bases lying between them. The CDR3 length is 15 residues.

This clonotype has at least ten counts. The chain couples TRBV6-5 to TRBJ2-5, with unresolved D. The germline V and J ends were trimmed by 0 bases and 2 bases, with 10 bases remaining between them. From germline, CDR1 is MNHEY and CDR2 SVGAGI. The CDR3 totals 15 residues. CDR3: CASSYSGIRQETQYF. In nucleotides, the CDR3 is TGTGCCAGCAGTTACTCGGGCATCAGACAAGAGACCCAGTACTTC.

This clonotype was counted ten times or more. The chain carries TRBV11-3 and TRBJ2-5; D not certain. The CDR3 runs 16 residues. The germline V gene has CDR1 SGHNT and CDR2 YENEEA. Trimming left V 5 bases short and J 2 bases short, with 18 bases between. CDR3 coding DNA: TGTGCCAGCAGCCACCACAAGCCGGAGCTGCAAGAGACCCAGTACTTC. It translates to CASSHHKPELQETQYF. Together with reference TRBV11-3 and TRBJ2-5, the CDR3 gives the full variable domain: EAGVVQSPRYKIIEKKQPVAFWCNPISGHNTLYWYLQNLGQGPELLIRYENEEAVDDSQLPKDRFSAERLKGVDSTLKIQPAELGDSAVYLCASSHHKPELQETQYFGPGTRLLVL.

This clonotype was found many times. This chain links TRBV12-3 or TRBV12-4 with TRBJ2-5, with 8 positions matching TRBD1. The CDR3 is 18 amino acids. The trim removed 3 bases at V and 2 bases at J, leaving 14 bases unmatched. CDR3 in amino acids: CASSFIFGAGGLQETQYF. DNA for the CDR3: TGTGCCAGCAGTTTTATCTTTGGGGCAGGGGGCCTACAAGAGACCCAGTACTTC.

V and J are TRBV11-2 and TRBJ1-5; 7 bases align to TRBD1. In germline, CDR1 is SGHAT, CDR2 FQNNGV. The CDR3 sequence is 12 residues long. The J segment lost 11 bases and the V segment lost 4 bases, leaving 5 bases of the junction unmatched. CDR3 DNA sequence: TGTGCCAGCAGCTCCCCTACAGGGGCCCAGCATTTT. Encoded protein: CASSSPTGAQHF.

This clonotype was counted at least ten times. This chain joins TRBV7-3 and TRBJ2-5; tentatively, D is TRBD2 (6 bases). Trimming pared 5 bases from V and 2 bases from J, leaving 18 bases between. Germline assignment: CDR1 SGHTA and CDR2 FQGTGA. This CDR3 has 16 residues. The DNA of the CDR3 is TGTGCCAGCAGCCCCTCGGGCGGGGACCGTCAAGAGACCCAGTACTTC. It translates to CASSPSGGDRQETQYF. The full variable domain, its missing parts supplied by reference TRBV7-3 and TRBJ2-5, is GAGVSQTPSNKVTEKGKYVELRCDPISGHTALYWYRQSLGQGPEFLIYFQGTGAADDSGLPNDRFFAVRPEGSVSTLKIQRTERGDSAVYLCASSPSGGDRQETQYFGPGTRLLVL.

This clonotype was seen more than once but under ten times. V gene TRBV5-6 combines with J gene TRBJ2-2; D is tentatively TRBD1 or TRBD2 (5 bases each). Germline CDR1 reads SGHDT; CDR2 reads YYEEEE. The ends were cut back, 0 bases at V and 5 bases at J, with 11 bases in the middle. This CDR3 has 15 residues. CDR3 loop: CASSLGGDLTGELFF. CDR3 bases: TGTGCCAGCAGCTTGGGAGGGGATCTAACCGGGGAGCTGTTTTTT.

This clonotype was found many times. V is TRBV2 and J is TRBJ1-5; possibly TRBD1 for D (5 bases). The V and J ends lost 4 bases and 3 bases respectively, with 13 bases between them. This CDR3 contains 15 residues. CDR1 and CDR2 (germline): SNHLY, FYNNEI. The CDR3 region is CASSAGTAYNQPQHF. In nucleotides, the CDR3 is TGTGCCAGCAGTGCTGGGACGGCTTACAATCAGCCCCAGCATTTT.

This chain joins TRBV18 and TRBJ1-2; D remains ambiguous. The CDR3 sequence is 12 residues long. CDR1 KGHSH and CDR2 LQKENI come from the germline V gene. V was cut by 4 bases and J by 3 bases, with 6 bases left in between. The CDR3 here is CASSLVDYGYTF. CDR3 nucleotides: TGTGCCAGCTCACTCGTCGACTATGGCTACACCTTC.

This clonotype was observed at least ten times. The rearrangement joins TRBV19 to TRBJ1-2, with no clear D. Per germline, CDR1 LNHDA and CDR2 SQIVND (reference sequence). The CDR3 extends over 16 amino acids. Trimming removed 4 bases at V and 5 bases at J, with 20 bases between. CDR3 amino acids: CASSRNLDLGPYGYTF. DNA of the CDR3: TGTGCCAGTAGTAGAAATCTGGACCTGGGCCCTTATGGCTACACCTTC.

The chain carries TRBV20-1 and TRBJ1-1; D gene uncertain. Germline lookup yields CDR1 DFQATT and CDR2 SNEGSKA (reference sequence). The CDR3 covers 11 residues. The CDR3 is CITPGSTEAFF. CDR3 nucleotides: TGCATTACGCCCGGGTCCACTGAAGCTTTCTTT.

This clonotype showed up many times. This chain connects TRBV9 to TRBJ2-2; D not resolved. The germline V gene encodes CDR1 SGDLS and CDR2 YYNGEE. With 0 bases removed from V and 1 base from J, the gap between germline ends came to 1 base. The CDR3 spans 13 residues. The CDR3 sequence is CASSVGNTGELFF. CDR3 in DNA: TGTGCCAGCAGCGTAGGGAACACCGGGGAGCTGTTTTTT.

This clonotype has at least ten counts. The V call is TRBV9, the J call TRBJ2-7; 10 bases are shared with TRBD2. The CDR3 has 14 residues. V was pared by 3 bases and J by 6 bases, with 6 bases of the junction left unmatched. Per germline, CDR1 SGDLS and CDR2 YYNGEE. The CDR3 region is CASSASSGSSEQYF. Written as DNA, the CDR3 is TGTGCCAGCAGCGCTTCTAGCGGGAGCAGCGAGCAGTACTTC.